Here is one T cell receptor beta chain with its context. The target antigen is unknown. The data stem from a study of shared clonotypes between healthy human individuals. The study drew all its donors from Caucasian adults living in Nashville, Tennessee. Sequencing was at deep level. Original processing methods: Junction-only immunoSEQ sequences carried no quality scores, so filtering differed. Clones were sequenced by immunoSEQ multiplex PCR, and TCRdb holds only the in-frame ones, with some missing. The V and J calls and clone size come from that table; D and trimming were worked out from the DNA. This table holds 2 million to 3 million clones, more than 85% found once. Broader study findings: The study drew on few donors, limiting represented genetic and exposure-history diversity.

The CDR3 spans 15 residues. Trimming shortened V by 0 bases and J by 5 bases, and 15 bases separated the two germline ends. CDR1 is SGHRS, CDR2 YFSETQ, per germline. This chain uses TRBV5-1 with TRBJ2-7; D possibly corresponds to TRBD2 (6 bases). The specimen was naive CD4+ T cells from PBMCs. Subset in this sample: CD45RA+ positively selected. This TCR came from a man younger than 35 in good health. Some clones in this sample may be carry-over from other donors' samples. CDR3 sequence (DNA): TGCGCCAGCAGCTTGGATCGGCTAGCGTACGACGAGCAGTACTTC. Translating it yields CASSLDRLAYDEQYF.